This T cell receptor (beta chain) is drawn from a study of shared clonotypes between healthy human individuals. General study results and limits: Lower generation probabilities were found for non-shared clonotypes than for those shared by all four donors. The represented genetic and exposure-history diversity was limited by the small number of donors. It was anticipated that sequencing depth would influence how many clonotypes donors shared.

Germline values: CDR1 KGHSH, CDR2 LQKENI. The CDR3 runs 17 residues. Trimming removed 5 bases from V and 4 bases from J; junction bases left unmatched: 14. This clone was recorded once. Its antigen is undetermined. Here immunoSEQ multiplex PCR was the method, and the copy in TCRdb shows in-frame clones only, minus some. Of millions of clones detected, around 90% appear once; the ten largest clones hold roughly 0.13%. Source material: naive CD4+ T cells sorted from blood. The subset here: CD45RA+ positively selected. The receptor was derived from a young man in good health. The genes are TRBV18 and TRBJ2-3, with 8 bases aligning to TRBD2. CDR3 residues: CASSGLTLAGSADTQYF. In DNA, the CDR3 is TGTGCCAGCTCAGGCTTGACGCTAGCGGGTAGCGCAGATACGCAGTATTTT. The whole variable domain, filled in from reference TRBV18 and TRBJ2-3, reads NAGVMQNPRHLVRRRGQEARLRCSPMKGHSHVYWYRQLPEEGLKFMVYLQKENIIDESGMPKERFSAEFPKEGPSILRIQQVVRGDSAAYFCASSGLTLAGSADTQYFGPGTRLTVL.